The entry below gives a single T cell receptor (beta chain) sequence along with its context. Its antigen remains unknown. The entry originates in a study of cytomegalovirus exposure and HLA in healthy donors. Study in general: The same platform was used for the 130 or so validation repertoires as for the approximately 720 first-cohort repertoires, as reported in a later analysis. General study points: The classifier reportedly diagnosed cytomegalovirus status with high sensitivity and specificity.

Germline V lookup: CDR1 SEHNR, CDR2 FQNEAQ (reference sequence). Trimming removed 2 bases at V and 0 bases at J, with 8 bases between. This CDR3 is built from 16 residues. TCRdb's copy holds only in-frame clones and misses some; the assay was immunoSEQ multiplex PCR. The profile shows some 110,000 clones, roughly 94% of them singletons. The sample consisted of PBMCs. This clonotype was obtained from a woman aged 18-29 years in good health and CMV-seronegative. The chain links TRBV7-9 to TRBJ2-6; the D gene is possibly TRBD1 (5 bases). This CDR3 is CASSLPGYSGANVLTF. CDR3 nucleotides: TGTGCCAGCAGCTTACCAGGGTACTCTGGGGCCAACGTCCTGACTTTC.